This passage covers 22 T cell receptor beta chains from one sample sequenced in a study of blood T cell repertoires in COVID-19. Sequencing was performed with immunoSEQ multiplex PCR; in TCRdb, only in-frame clones are kept and a portion is missing. The sample shows around 23,000 clones, 83% of them seen only once. The sample consisted of peripheral blood. The receptor set was obtained from a human donor in a cohort sampled during active COVID-19.

The rearrangement joins TRBV7-2 to TRBJ1-1; D may be TRBD1 (5 bases). Per the germline V gene, CDR1 is SGHTA and CDR2 is FQGNSA. This CDR3 has 13 residues. V was shortened by 2 bases and J by 2 bases, with 6 bases between the two germline ends. The CDR3 DNA sequence: TGTGCCAGCAGCTTATGGACAAACACTGAAGCTTTCTTT. It is translated as CASSLWTNTEAFF.

The chain is built from TRBV3-1 (or the pseudogene TRBV3-2) and TRBJ1-5; D ambiguous. Germline CDR1 reads LGHDT; CDR2 reads YNNKEL (reference sequence). Trimming removed 1 base from V and 3 bases from J, with 10 bases in between. This CDR3 has 15 residues. The CDR3, as DNA: TGTGCCAGCAGCCAAGCCCGGGGTCCCAATCAGCCCCAGCATTTT. Its protein is CASSQARGPNQPQHF.

CDR3 amino acids: CASSYRSGRLNTGELFF. Here the CDR3 DNA reads TGTGCCAGCAGCTACCGATCGGGTCGGCTAAACACCGGGGAGCTGTTTTTT. The J gene is TRBJ2-2, the V gene TRBV7-3; D gene ambiguous. Germline-derived CDR1 and CDR2 are SGHTA and FQGTGA. The CDR3 is made up of 17 amino acids. The V end lost 4 bases, the J end lost 2 bases, and 17 bases lay between the germline ends. The whole variable domain, remainder taken from reference TRBV7-3 and TRBJ2-2, is GAGVSQTPSNKVTEKGKYVELRCDPISGHTALYWYRQSLGQGPEFLIYFQGTGAADDSGLPNDRFFAVRPEGSVSTLKIQRTERGDSAVYLCASSYRSGRLNTGELFFGEGSRLTVL.

This chain connects TRBV6-6 to TRBJ2-3, with a possible D match to TRBD2 (7 bases). CDR1 is MNHNY, CDR2 SVGAGI, per germline (reference sequence). The CDR3 spans 14 residues. DNA for the CDR3: TGTGCGATTCGGGGGGCCGCCAGCACAGATACGCAGTATTTT. Translation: CAIRGAASTDTQYF.

The chain links TRBV19 to TRBJ2-7; 11 bases agree with TRBD2. This CDR3 region has 16 residues. With V trimmed by 4 bases and J by 0 bases, 5 bases remained unmatched. Looked up from germline, CDR1 is LNHDA and CDR2 is SQIVND (reference sequence). The CDR3 nucleotides are TGTGCCAGTAGTAGAACTAGCGGGGGCCTCTCCTACGAGCAGTACTTC. Protein sequence: CASSRTSGGLSYEQYF.

This clone appeared a few times. CDR3: CASRRESNSPLHF. CDR3 bases: TGTGCCAGCAGGAGGGAGAGCAATTCACCCCTCCACTTT. The chain uses TRBV28 and TRBJ1-6; no reliable D call. The CDR3 loop spans 13 amino acids. CDR1 is MDHEN, CDR2 SYDVKM, per germline. Trimming took off 6 bases at V and 7 bases at J, with 10 bases between the two ends.

This clone was detected only once. V gene TRBV28 combines with J gene TRBJ2-1; 10 nucleotides line up with TRBD1. This CDR3 has 12 amino acids. J gave up 9 bases and V 6 bases, and 2 bases lay outside the gene matches. The germline V gene has CDR1 MDHEN and CDR2 SYDVKM. The CDR3 region is CASSGTGAEQFF. The CDR3 DNA reads as TGTGCCAGCAGCGGGACAGGGGCTGAGCAGTTCTTC.

Comment on this clone: At one end the junction does not follow the germline gene, possibly because of a read error. This sequence joins TRBV2 and TRBJ2-2; 7 bases are a match to TRBD2. CDR1 is SNHLY, CDR2 FYNNEI, per germline. This CDR3 spans 14 amino acids. The CDR3 here is CASHSGANTGELFF. Written as DNA, the CDR3 is TGCGCCAGCCACAGCGGGGCGAACACCGGGGAGCTGTTTTTT.

This chain uses TRBV27 with TRBJ2-2; D not certain. The germline V and J ends were trimmed by 5 bases and 5 bases, with 12 bases remaining between them. The CDR3 totals 14 residues. CDR1 is MNHEY, CDR2 SMNVEV, per germline (reference sequence). This chain's CDR3 is CASSPWSQTGELFF. CDR3 sequence (DNA): TGTGCCAGCAGTCCCTGGTCGCAGACCGGGGAGCTGTTTTTT.

The rearrangement joins TRBV25-1 to TRBJ2-3, with TRBD1 identical over 8 bases. This CDR3 comprises 16 residues. The V gene's germline CDR1 is MGHDK and CDR2 SYGVNS. Trimming removed 4 bases from V and 4 bases from J; junction bases left unmatched: 10. The CDR3 spells CASSATWTGPADTQYF. In DNA, the CDR3 is TGTGCCAGCAGTGCCACGTGGACAGGGCCGGCAGATACGCAGTATTTT.

This chain joins TRBV6-2 or TRBV6-3 and TRBJ1-1, with a tentative D call TRBD1 (5 bases). Trimming shortened V by 3 bases and J by 0 bases, and 11 bases separated the two germline ends. The CDR3 has 15 residues. CDR1 and CDR2 from the germline V gene are MNHEY and SVGEGT. CDR3 loop: CASSYGGLMNTEAFF. The CDR3 nucleotides read TGTGCCAGCAGTTATGGGGGACTTATGAACACTGAAGCTTTCTTT.

This clone was seen a few times. This chain uses TRBV7-9 with TRBJ1-2; D is perhaps TRBD1 (5 bases). V was shortened by 5 bases and J by 12 bases, with 16 bases between the two germline ends. Germline-derived CDR1 and CDR2 are SEHNR and FQNEAQ (reference sequence). The CDR3 has 12 amino acids. The DNA for the CDR3 is TGTGCCAGCAGCGTAGGGGAGGGTGGAGACACCTTC. It translates to CASSVGEGGDTF. The full variable domain, in which reference TRBV7-9 and TRBJ1-2 provide the parts outside the CDR3, is DTGVSQNPRHKITKRGQNVTFRCDPISEHNRLYWYRQTLGQGPEFLTYFQNEAQLEKSRLLSDRFSAERPKGSFSTLEIQRTEQGDSAMYLCASSVGEGGDTFGSGTRLTVV.

CDR3 sequence (DNA): TGTGCCAGCTCACCTACCCAAAACAGGGCCACAAATGAAAAACTGTTTTTT. Amino acid sequence: CASSPTQNRATNEKLFF. The chain uses TRBV18 and TRBJ1-4, with D possibly being TRBD1 (6 bases). V lost 3 bases and J 5 bases, leaving 19 bases between the germline ends. The CDR3 length is 17 residues. Germline-derived CDR1 and CDR2 are KGHSH and LQKENI.

The rearrangement uses TRBV20-1 and TRBJ1-5, with 8 bases lining up with TRBD1. Germline values: CDR1 DFQATT, CDR2 SNEGSKA (reference sequence). The CDR3 spans 16 residues. With 3 bases clipped from V and 1 base from J, the junction kept 8 bases outside the gene matches. The CDR3 nucleotides read TGCAGTGCTAGTTCCAGGGGGCATGAGAGCAATCAGCCCCAGCATTTT. As protein: CSASSRGHESNQPQHF.

The chain recombines TRBV4-1 with TRBJ2-1; 7 positions match TRBD1. Germline V gene sequence: CDR1 MGHRA, CDR2 YSYEKL. CDR3 length equals 15 residues. The V gene end was trimmed by 4 bases and the J gene end by 5 bases; junction bases not matched to a gene: 8. The CDR3 spells CASSPWTGRNNEQFF. CDR3 coding DNA: TGCGCCAGCAGCCCCTGGACAGGTAGGAACAATGAGCAGTTCTTC.

This sequence joins TRBV19 and TRBJ1-2; D remains ambiguous. This CDR3 has 12 amino acids. Germline CDR1 reads LNHDA; CDR2 reads SQIVND (reference sequence). Trimming removed 3 bases at V and 5 bases at J, with 7 bases between. The CDR3 is CASSIIGYGYTF. The CDR3 nucleotides read TGTGCCAGTAGTATTATCGGTTATGGCTACACCTTC.

The chain joins TRBV29-1 to TRBJ1-5; D remains ambiguous. The V gene's germline CDR1 is SQVTM and CDR2 ANQGSEA. The CDR3 covers 13 residues. V was cut by 6 bases and J by 5 bases, with 14 bases left in between. For the CDR3, the DNA is TGCAGCGTGAGGGCTAGTCGGGATCAGCCCCAGCATTTT. Translating gives CSVRASRDQPQHF.

The gene calls are TRBV27 and TRBJ1-2, with 9 bases fitting TRBD1. Per the germline V gene, CDR1 is MNHEY and CDR2 is SMNVEV (reference sequence). CDR3 length: 17 residues. Trimming removed 5 bases from V and 4 bases from J; junction bases left unmatched: 14. The CDR3 here is CASSPDLNRGRTYGYTF. The CDR3 coding sequence is TGTGCCAGCAGTCCGGACCTAAACAGGGGGCGAACCTATGGCTACACCTTC.

The V and J genes are TRBV25-1 and TRBJ2-1, with 8 bases aligning to TRBD2. The germline gives CDR1 MGHDK, CDR2 SYGVNS. The CDR3 consists of 14 residues. Trimming removed 9 bases from V and 3 bases from J; junction bases left unmatched: 7. The chain's CDR3 is CASIRGGNYNEQFF. Written as DNA, the CDR3 is TGTGCCAGTATCCGCGGGGGGAACTACAATGAGCAGTTCTTC.

On this clone: The junction does not match germline at one end; this may be a read error. The V and J genes are TRBV6-1 and TRBJ2-6, with TRBD1 identical over 8 bases. The germline CDR1 and CDR2 sequences are MNHNS and SASEGT. The CDR3 is made up of 18 amino acids. CDR3 sequence: CASREAGGFVSGANVLTF. The CDR3 DNA sequence: TGTGCCAGCAGGGAAGCAGGGGGCTTTGTTTCTGGGGCCAACGTCCTGACTTTC.

The chain's CDR3 is CASSQELAGVNQETQYF. For the CDR3, the DNA is TGTGCCAGCAGCCAAGAACTAGCGGGGGTAAACCAAGAGACCCAGTACTTC. This chain connects TRBV3-1 (or the pseudogene TRBV3-2) to TRBJ2-5; 11 bases are a match to TRBD2. J gave up 0 bases and V 0 bases, and 3 bases lay outside the gene matches. Germline V gives CDR1 LGHDT, CDR2 YNNKEL (reference sequence). The CDR3 extends over 17 amino acids.

V is TRBV19 and J is TRBJ1-1; D gene uncertain. Looked up from germline, CDR1 is LNHDA and CDR2 is SQIVND (reference sequence). The CDR3 is 13 amino acids. V lost 7 bases and J lost 4, with 13 bases in between. CDR3 bases: TGTGCCAGTACCCGGGGATATCGCACTGAAGCTTTCTTT. Protein sequence: CASTRGYRTEAFF.